This passage covers 21 T cell receptor beta chains from one sample sequenced in a study of blood T cell repertoires in COVID-19. Libraries were prepared by immunoSEQ multiplex PCR; TCRdb keeps only in-frame clonotypes and omits some of them. The sample lists just over 650,000 clones; more than 80% were seen once. Material: peripheral blood. The receptors here all came from a woman aged 18-29 years with acute or convalescent COVID-19.

This clone was observed a single time. This chain joins TRBV11-2 and TRBJ1-2, with 7 nucleotides matching TRBD1. J gave up 8 bases and V 2 bases, and 11 bases lay outside the gene matches. The CDR3 loop spans 15 amino acids. The germline V gene has CDR1 SGHAT and CDR2 FQNNGV. The CDR3 coding sequence is TGTGCCAGCAGCTTAACCCCGGGACAGAGTGGAGGCTACACCTTC. This codes for CASSLTPGQSGGYTF.

The V gene is TRBV6-4, the J gene TRBJ2-2; D may be TRBD2 (7 bases). Germline values: CDR1 MRHNA, CDR2 SNTAGT. The CDR3 totals 16 residues. Trimming removed 2 bases from V and 3 bases from J, with 13 bases in between. The CDR3 DNA reads as TGTGCCAGCAGTGACAGGGCGGGGGCCGACACCGGGGAGCTGTTTTTT. It is translated as CASSDRAGADTGELFF.

The rearrangement joins TRBV14 to TRBJ1-2; 8 nucleotides align to TRBD1. The V gene's germline CDR1 is SGHDN and CDR2 FVKESK. The V segment lost 0 bases and the J segment 4 bases; nucleotides outside the gene matches: 1. CDR3 size: 14 residues. CDR3 sequence: CASSQEQGGYGYTF. In DNA, the CDR3 is TGTGCCAGCAGCCAAGAACAGGGGGGCTATGGCTACACCTTC.

Turning to this clone: The junction does not match germline at one end; this may be a read error. The chain is built from TRBV7-9 and TRBJ1-1; 7 bases fit TRBD1. CDR3 length equals 15 residues. Germline assignment: CDR1 SEHNR and CDR2 FQNEAQ (reference sequence). The CDR3 loop is CASSLAGTANTEAFF. CDR3 coding DNA: TGTGCCAGCAGCCTAGCCGGGACAGCGAACACTGAAGCTTTCTTT.

This clone appeared a single time. J is TRBJ1-1 and V is TRBV14; 8 bases line up with TRBD1. The V gene's germline CDR1 is SGHDN and CDR2 FVKESK. The V segment lost 8 bases and the J segment 3 bases; nucleotides outside the gene matches: 8. The CDR3 extends over 14 amino acids. The CDR3 DNA reads as TGTGCCAGCTTCAAACAGGGGGAGGACACTGAAGCTTTCTTT. It translates to CASFKQGEDTEAFF. Full variable domain (rest looked up from reference TRBV14 and TRBJ1-1): EAGVTQFPSHSVIEKGQTVTLRCDPISGHDNLYWYRRVMGKEIKFLLHFVKESKQDESGMPNNRFLAERTGGTYSTLKVQPAELEDSGVYFCASFKQGEDTEAFFGQGTRLTVV.

The V and J genes are TRBV7-9 and TRBJ1-1; D possibly corresponds to TRBD1 (6 bases). The CDR3 sequence is 16 residues long. V lost 5 bases and J 1 base, leaving 17 bases between the germline ends. The V gene's germline CDR1 is SEHNR and CDR2 FQNEAQ (reference sequence). CDR3 protein: CASSTNRESWNTEAFF. CDR3 DNA sequence: TGTGCCAGCAGCACCAACAGGGAGTCATGGAACACTGAAGCTTTCTTT.

The genes are TRBV27 and TRBJ1-1; 9 positions match TRBD1. Germline V gives CDR1 MNHEY, CDR2 SMNVEV (reference sequence). The CDR3 is 18 amino acids. With V trimmed by 0 bases and J by 0 bases, 8 bases remained unmatched. The DNA for the CDR3 is TGTGCCAGCAGTTTATCGACGGGACAGGGTAACGTGAACACTGAAGCTTTCTTT. It codes for CASSLSTGQGNVNTEAFF.

J is TRBJ1-4 and V is TRBV7-2; possibly TRBD1 for D (6 bases). Trimming removed 1 base at V and 4 bases at J, with 10 bases between. The CDR3 has 15 amino acids. Germline CDR1 and CDR2: SGHTA and FQGNSA. The DNA for the CDR3 is TGTGCCAGCAGCTTAGGTGACAGGTTTAATGAAAAACTGTTTTTT. Amino acid sequence: CASSLGDRFNEKLFF.

This clone was picked up one time. The chain is built from TRBV9 and TRBJ1-1; no reliable D call. V dropped 4 bases and J dropped 1 base, with 8 bases sitting between them. The germline V gene encodes CDR1 SGDLS and CDR2 YYNGEE. The CDR3 is 13 amino acids. The CDR3 sequence is CASSIYGNTEAFF. In DNA, the CDR3 is TGTGCCAGCAGCATCTATGGGAACACTGAAGCTTTCTTT.

V usage is TRBV6-5 and J usage is TRBJ1-2, with 7 bases identical to TRBD1. Trimming cost V 6 bases and J 3 bases; bases outside gene matches: 10. CDR3 length: 15 residues. Germline CDR1 is MNHEY and CDR2 is SVGAGI. The CDR3 here is CASSPQGLQDYGYTF. The CDR3 DNA follows: TGTGCCAGCAGCCCACAGGGGCTGCAGGACTATGGCTACACCTTC.

CDR3 coding DNA: TGCGCCAGCAGCTTGGGGGCCAGGCGGGGTGATGGCTACACCTTC. This gives the protein CASSLGARRGDGYTF. The rearrangement joins TRBV5-1 to TRBJ1-2, with D unclear. Germline V lookup: CDR1 SGHRS, CDR2 YFSETQ. CDR3 length: 15 residues. Trimming took off 0 bases at V and 6 bases at J, with 15 bases between the two ends. The complete variable domain, with remaining parts taken from reference TRBV5-1 and TRBJ1-2, reads KAGVTQTPRYLIKTRGQQVTLSCSPISGHRSVSWYQQTPGQGLQFLFEYFSETQRNKGNFPGRFSGRQFSNSRSEMNVSTLELGDSALYLCASSLGARRGDGYTFGSGTRLTVV.

The chain uses TRBV6-1 and TRBJ2-4; the match to TRBD2 covers 13 bases. The junction had 13 bases not matched to a gene; V was cut back by 4 bases and J by 7 bases. Germline V gene lookup returns CDR1 MNHNS and CDR2 SASEGT. This CDR3 contains 18 residues. CDR3: CASSGLAGGLLLRNIQYF. CDR3 coding DNA: TGTGCCAGCAGTGGACTAGCGGGGGGCCTACTCCTCAGGAACATTCAGTACTTC.

In this sample, this clone turned up once. J is TRBJ2-7 and V is TRBV3-1 (or the pseudogene TRBV3-2); 7 positions agree with TRBD1. CDR1 is LGHDT, CDR2 YNNKEL, per germline (reference sequence). V dropped 1 base and J dropped 2; count of bases not matched to a gene: 5. The CDR3 length is 15 residues. The CDR3 sequence: CASSQGDRVTYEQYF. The CDR3 DNA reads TGTGCCAGCAGCCAAGGGGACAGAGTCACCTACGAGCAGTACTTC.

CDR3 in amino acids: CASSPPEPSYEQYF. CDR3 nucleotides: TGTGCCAGCAGCCCCCCCGAGCCGTCCTACGAGCAGTACTTC. This chain uses TRBV9 with TRBJ2-7, with D unresolved. CDR1 and CDR2 (germline): SGDLS, YYNGEE. Deletions cut 4 bases from V and 1 base from J, with 12 bases between. CDR3 length: 14 amino acids. Combining the CDR3 with reference TRBV9 and TRBJ2-7 gives the whole variable domain DSGVTQTPKHLITATGQRVTLRCSPRSGDLSVYWYQQSLDQGLQFLIQYYNGEERAKGNILERFSAQQFPDLHSELNLSSLELGDSALYFCASSPPEPSYEQYFGPGTRLTVT.

The chain's CDR3 is CASSLDRGQETQYF. CDR3 in DNA: TGTGCCAGCTCACTAGACAGGGGGCAAGAGACCCAGTACTTC. V usage is TRBV18 and J usage is TRBJ2-5, with TRBD1 matching 9 bases. The CDR3 runs to 14 residues. CDR1 and CDR2 from the germline V gene are KGHSH and LQKENI. The ends lost 4 bases at V and 2 bases at J; junction bases unmatched: 2.

This clone was found a few times. The gene calls are TRBV10-1 and TRBJ2-5; possible D gene TRBD2, 5 bases. The CDR3 is made up of 17 amino acids. The ends were cut back, 0 bases at V and 5 bases at J, with 19 bases in the middle. CDR1 and CDR2 (germline): WNHNN, SYGVQD (reference sequence). CDR3 nucleotides: TGCGCCAGCAGTGAGTCCGTGAGGGTGAAGGTAGGGGAGACCCAGTACTTC. It yields the protein CASSESVRVKVGETQYF.

V and J are TRBV2 and TRBJ1-2; tentatively, D is TRBD1 (5 bases). V lost 5 bases to trimming and J lost 8 bases, with 9 bases between them. Germline CDR1 SNHLY, CDR2 FYNNEI. This CDR3 region has 11 residues. In DNA, the CDR3 is TGTGCCAGCAGTCCCACAGGAGGCTACACCTTC. This codes for CASSPTGGYTF.

This clone showed up just once. The chain employs TRBV11-2 and TRBJ2-7, with TRBD2 as a possible D gene (5 bases). The CDR3 is 13 residues long. With 4 bases removed from V and 3 bases from J, the gap between germline ends came to 10 bases. Per the germline V gene, CDR1 is SGHAT and CDR2 is FQNNGV. CDR3 in amino acids: CASSSGKNYEQYF. CDR3 nucleotides: TGTGCCAGCAGCTCCGGGAAAAACTACGAGCAGTACTTC.

The chain uses TRBV18 and TRBJ2-7; 7 bases line up with TRBD1. This CDR3 has 14 residues. Trimming at V came to 5 bases and at J to 1 base, leaving 5 bases not matched to a gene. Germline values: CDR1 KGHSH, CDR2 LQKENI. The CDR3 nucleotides are TGTGCCAGCTCATCCTACAGGGGTTCCTACGAGCAGTACTTC. This codes for CASSSYRGSYEQYF.

The table lists this clone with a count of one. V gene TRBV2 combines with J gene TRBJ2-5; 11 positions agree with TRBD2. V lost 3 bases to trimming and J lost 6 bases; unmatched junction nucleotides: 6. CDR1 is SNHLY, CDR2 FYNNEI, per germline. This CDR3 is 15 amino acids long. Here the CDR3 DNA reads TGTGCCAGCAGTGATAGTAGCGGGGGGGCAAAGACCCAGTACTTC. As protein: CASSDSSGGAKTQYF.

The chain combines TRBV2 with TRBJ2-2; 8 bases are shared with TRBD1. J lost 6 bases, V lost 7 bases, and 10 bases had no gene match. Per germline, CDR1 SNHLY and CDR2 FYNNEI. This CDR3 region has 15 residues. Here the CDR3 reads CASTTGQGSAGELFF. CDR3 DNA: TGTGCCAGCACCACTGGACAGGGTTCCGCCGGGGAGCTGTTTTTT.